This T cell receptor beta chain appears in the sequencing data of a study of blood T cells in healthy people across ages. Study-wide findings and caveats: One million T cells yielded diversity estimates that were considered underestimates.

For the second PCR, which ran for about 7 to 11 cycles, a sample-barcoded 5' primer and a J-beta primer mix were used. TCRdb re-derived calls from the 5' RACE reads in MiXCR, one entry per CDR3 protein. The data contain about 680,000 distinct CDR3 sequences, roughly 49% of them singletons. Germline V gives CDR1 MNHEY, CDR2 SMNVEV (reference sequence). The CDR3 sequence is 14 residues long. Germline trimming cut 5 bases from V and 5 bases from J; bases unmatched to any gene: 7. The table lists this clonotype with a few counts. As yet, its antigen is unknown. Sequencing was carried out using blood. The chain couples TRBV27 to TRBJ1-2, with TRBD1 identical over 8 bases. The TCR originated in a woman between 55 and 75 years old in good health. Here the CDR3 reads CASSRQGRGYGYTF. The CDR3 DNA follows: TGTGCCAGCAGTCGACAGGGGAGGGGGTATGGCTACACCTTC.